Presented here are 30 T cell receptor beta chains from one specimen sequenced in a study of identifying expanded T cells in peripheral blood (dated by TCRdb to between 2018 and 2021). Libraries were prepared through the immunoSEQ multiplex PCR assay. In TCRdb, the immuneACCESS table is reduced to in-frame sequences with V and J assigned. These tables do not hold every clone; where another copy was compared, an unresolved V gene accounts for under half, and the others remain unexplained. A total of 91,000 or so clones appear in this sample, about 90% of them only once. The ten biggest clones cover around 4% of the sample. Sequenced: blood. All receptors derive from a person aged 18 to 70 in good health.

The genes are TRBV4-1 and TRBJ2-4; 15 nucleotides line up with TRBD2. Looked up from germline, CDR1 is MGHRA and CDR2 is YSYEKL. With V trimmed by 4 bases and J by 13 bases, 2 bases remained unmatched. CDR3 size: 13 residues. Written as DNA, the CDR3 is TGCGCCAGCAGCCTGGGGACTAGCGGGGGGCAGTACTTC. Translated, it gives CASSLGTSGGQYF.

CDR3 DNA sequence: TGCGCCAGCCACGATCGGCGGGGGGGCTCAGATACGCAGTATTTT. It encodes CASHDRRGGSDTQYF. The rearrangement joins TRBV5-1 to TRBJ2-3; TRBD2 aligns across 9 bases. The CDR3 covers 15 residues. In germline, CDR1 is SGHRS, CDR2 YFSETQ. The V and J ends lost 7 bases and 4 bases, in that order; junction bases with no gene match: 10.

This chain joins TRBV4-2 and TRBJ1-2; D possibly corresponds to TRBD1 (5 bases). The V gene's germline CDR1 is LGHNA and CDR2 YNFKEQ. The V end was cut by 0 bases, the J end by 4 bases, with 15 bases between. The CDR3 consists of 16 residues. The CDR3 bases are TGTGCCAGCAGCCAAGAGACTACCCAGGGTAGCTATGGCTACACCTTC. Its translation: CASSQETTQGSYGYTF.

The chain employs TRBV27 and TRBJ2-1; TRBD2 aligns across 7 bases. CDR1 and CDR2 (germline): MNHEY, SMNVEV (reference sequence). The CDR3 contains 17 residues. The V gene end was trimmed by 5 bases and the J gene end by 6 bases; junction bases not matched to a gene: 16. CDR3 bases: TGTGCCAGCAGTCCTTCCTCGGGGGGTGACAACATCAATGAGCAGTTCTTC. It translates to CASSPSSGGDNINEQFF.

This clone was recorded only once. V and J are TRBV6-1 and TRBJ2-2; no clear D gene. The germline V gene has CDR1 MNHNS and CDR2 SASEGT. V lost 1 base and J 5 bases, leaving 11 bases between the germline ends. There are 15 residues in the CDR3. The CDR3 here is CASSEGPVGTGELFF. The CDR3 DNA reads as TGTGCCAGCAGTGAAGGGCCTGTAGGGACCGGGGAGCTGTTTTTT.

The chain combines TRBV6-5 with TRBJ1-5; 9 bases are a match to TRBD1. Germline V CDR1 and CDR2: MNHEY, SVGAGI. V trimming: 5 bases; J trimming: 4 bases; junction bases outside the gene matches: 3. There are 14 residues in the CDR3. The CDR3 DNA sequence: TGTGCCAGCAGTGGGGACAGGGCAAATCAGCCCCAGCATTTT. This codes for CASSGDRANQPQHF.

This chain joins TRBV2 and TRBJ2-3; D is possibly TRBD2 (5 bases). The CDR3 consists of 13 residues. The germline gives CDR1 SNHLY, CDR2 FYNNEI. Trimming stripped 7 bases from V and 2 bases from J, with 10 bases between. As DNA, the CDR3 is TGTGCCAGCATCCTCGGGGACACAGATACGCAGTATTTT. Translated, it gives CASILGDTDTQYF.

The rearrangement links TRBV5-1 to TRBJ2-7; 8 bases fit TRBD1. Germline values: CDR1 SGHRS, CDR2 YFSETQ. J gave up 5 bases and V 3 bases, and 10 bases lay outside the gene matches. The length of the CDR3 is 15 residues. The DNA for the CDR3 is TGCGCCAGCAGCTCAATGGACAGGGTACAGGACGAGCAGTACTTC. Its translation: CASSSMDRVQDEQYF. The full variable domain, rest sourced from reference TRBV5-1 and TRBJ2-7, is KAGVTQTPRYLIKTRGQQVTLSCSPISGHRSVSWYQQTPGQGLQFLFEYFSETQRNKGNFPGRFSGRQFSNSRSEMNVSTLELGDSALYLCASSSMDRVQDEQYFGPGTRLTVT.

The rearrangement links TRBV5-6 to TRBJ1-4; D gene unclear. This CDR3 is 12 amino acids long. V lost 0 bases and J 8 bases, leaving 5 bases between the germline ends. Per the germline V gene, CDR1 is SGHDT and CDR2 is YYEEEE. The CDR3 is CASSLDTEKLFF. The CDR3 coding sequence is TGTGCCAGCAGCTTGGACACGGAAAAACTGTTTTTT.

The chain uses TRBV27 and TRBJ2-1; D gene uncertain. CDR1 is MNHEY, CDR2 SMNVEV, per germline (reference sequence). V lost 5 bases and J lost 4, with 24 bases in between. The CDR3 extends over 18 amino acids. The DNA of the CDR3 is TGTGCCAGCAGTCCAACCCCTCCGCTACGCTACGCATACAATGAGCAGTTCTTC. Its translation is CASSPTPPLRYAYNEQFF.

The CDR3 protein is CASTSGPGHQPQHF. The CDR3 nucleotides read TGTGCCAGCACCTCCGGGCCCGGACATCAGCCCCAGCATTTT. V gene TRBV21-1 combines with J gene TRBJ1-5. TRBV21-1 is designated a pseudogene. This CDR3 comprises 14 residues.

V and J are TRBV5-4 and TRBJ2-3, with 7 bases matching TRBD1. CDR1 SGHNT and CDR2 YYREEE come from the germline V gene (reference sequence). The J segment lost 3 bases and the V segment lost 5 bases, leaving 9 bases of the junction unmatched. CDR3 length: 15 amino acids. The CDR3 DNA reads TGTGCCAGCAGAACACCGGGACAGACTACAGATACGCAGTATTTT. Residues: CASRTPGQTTDTQYF.

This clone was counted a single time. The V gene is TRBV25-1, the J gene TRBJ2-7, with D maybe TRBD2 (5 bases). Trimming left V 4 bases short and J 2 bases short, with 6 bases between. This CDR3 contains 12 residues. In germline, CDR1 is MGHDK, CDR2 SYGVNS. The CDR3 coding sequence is TGTGCCAGCAGTGGACTACCCTACGAGCAGTACTTC. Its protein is CASSGLPYEQYF.

Written as DNA, the CDR3 is TGTGCCAGCAGCTTCCGGTCAGGCACAGATACGCAGTATTTT. It translates to CASSFRSGTDTQYF. V gene TRBV5-4 combines with J gene TRBJ2-3; D unresolved. V was trimmed by 2 bases and J by 1 base, leaving 8 bases between them. The CDR3 runs to 14 residues. CDR1 and CDR2 from the germline V gene are SGHNT and YYREEE (reference sequence).

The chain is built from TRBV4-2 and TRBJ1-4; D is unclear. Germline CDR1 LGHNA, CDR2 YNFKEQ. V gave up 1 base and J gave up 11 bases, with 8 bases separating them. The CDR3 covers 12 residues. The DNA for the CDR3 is TGTGCCAGCAGCCAAGTGGGGATGAAACTGTTTTTT. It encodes CASSQVGMKLFF.

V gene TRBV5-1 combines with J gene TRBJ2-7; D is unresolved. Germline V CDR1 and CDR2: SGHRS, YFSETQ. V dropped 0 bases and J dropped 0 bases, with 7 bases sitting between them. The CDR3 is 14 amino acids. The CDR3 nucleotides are TGCGCCAGCAGCTTGGGAGGTTACTCCTACGAGCAGTACTTC. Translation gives CASSLGGYSYEQYF.

Here the CDR3 reads CAWSLGTGGRNTEAFF. The CDR3 DNA is TGTGCCTGGAGTCTAGGGACAGGGGGCCGGAACACTGAAGCTTTCTTT. The rearrangement uses TRBV30 and TRBJ1-1; 12 nucleotides line up with TRBD1. This CDR3 has 16 residues. The J segment lost 1 base and the V segment lost 2 bases, leaving 5 bases of the junction unmatched. Germline values: CDR1 GTSNPN, CDR2 SVGIG (reference sequence).

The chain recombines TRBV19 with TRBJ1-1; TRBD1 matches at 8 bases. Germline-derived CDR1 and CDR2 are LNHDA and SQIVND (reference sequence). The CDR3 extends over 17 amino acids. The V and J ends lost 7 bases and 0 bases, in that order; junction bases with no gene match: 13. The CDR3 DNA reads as TGTGCCAGTACGCCTATCATTAGACAGGGGATGAACACTGAAGCTTTCTTT. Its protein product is CASTPIIRQGMNTEAFF.

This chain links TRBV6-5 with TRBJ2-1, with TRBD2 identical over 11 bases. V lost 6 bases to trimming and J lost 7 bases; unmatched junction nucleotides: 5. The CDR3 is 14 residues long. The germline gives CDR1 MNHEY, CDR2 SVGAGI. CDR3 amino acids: CASSLSGGANEQFF. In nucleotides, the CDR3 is TGTGCCAGCAGCCTTAGCGGGGGGGCGAATGAGCAGTTCTTC.

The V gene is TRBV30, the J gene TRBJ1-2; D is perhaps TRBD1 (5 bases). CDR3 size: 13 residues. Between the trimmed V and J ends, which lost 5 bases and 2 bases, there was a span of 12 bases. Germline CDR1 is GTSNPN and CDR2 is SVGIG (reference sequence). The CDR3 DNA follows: TGTGCCTGGGCCCCGGGGGGGAACTATGGCTACACCTTC. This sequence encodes CAWAPGGNYGYTF.

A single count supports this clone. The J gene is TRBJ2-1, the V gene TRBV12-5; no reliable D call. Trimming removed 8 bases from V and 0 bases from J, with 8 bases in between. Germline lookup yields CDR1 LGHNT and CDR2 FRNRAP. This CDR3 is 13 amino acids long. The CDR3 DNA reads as TGTGCTAGTCGACGGAGCTCCTACAATGAGCAGTTCTTC. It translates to CASRRSSYNEQFF.

CDR3 sequence reads: CASSESGWPDTQYF. CDR3 nucleotides: TGTGCCAGCAGTGAATCGGGATGGCCAGATACGCAGTATTTT. This chain links TRBV6-1 with TRBJ2-3; D perhaps matches TRBD2 (5 bases). CDR1 MNHNS and CDR2 SASEGT come from the germline V gene. The CDR3 is 14 residues long. Trimming removed 2 bases at V and 4 bases at J, with 10 bases between.

As DNA, the CDR3 is TGTGCCAGCAGTTACTCTGTGAACACTGAAGCTTTCTTT. Its protein product is CASSYSVNTEAFF. This chain connects TRBV6-5 to TRBJ1-1; no clear D gene. The length of the CDR3 is 13 residues. Germline CDR1 is MNHEY and CDR2 is SVGAGI. Trimming stripped 0 bases from V and 0 bases from J, with 2 bases between.

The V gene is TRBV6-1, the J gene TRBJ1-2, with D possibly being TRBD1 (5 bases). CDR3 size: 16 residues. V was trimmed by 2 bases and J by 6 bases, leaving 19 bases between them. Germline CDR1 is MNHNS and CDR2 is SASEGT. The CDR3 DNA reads TGTGCCAGCAGTGAATACCCGGAGGGGACTTTCGATGGCTACACCTTC. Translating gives CASSEYPEGTFDGYTF.

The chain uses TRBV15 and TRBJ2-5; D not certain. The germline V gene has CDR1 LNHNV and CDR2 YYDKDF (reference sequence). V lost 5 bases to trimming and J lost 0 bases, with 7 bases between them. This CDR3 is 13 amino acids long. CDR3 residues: CATSARNQETQYF. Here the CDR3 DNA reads TGTGCCACCAGCGCAAGGAACCAAGAGACCCAGTACTTC.

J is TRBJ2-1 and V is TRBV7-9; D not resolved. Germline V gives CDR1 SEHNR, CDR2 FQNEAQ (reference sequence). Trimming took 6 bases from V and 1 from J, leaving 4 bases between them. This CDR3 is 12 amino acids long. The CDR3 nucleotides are TGTGCCAGCAGTAGGTCCTACAATGAGCAGTTCTTC. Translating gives CASSRSYNEQFF.

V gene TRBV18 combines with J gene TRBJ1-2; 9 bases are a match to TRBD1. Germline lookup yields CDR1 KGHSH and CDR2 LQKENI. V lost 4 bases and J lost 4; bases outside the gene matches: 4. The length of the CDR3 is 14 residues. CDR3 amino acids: CASSRPTGGYGYTF. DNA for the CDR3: TGTGCCAGCTCACGACCGACAGGGGGCTATGGCTACACCTTC.

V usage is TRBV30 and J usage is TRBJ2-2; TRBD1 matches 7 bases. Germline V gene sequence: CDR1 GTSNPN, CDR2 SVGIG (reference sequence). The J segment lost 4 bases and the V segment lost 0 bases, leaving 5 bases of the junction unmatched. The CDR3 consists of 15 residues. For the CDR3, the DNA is TGTGCCTGGAGTGTACTGGGACAGCCCACCGGGGAGCTGTTTTTT. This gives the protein CAWSVLGQPTGELFF.

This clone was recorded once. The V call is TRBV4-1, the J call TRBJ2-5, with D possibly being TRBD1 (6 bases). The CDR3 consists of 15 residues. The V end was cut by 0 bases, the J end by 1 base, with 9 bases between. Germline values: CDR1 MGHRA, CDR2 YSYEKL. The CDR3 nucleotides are TGCGCCAGCAGCCAAGACCGGGACACCCAAGAGACCCAGTACTTC. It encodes CASSQDRDTQETQYF.

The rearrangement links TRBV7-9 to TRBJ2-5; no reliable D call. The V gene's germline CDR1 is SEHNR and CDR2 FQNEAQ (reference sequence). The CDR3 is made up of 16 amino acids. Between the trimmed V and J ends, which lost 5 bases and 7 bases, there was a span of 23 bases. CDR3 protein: CASSPDFDRAVGTQYF. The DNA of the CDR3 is TGTGCCAGCAGCCCCGACTTTGATCGGGCGGTAGGGACCCAGTACTTC.